The TCR beta chain described here comes from a study of blood T cell repertoires in COVID-19. This clone has just one count. The V gene lost 1 base and the J gene lost 2 bases, with 11 bases spanning the gap. Germline CDR1 is LNHDA and CDR2 is SQIVND (reference sequence). This CDR3 comprises 15 residues. Only in-frame clones appear in the TCRdb table, and some are missing; sequencing was by immunoSEQ multiplex PCR. The sample shows 250,000 to 350,000 clones, roughly 90% of them seen only once. The specimen sequenced was peripheral blood. This clonotype originated in an older woman with COVID-19, enrolled during active disease. V gene TRBV19 combines with J gene TRBJ1-2; D is unresolved. The CDR3 loop reads CASSIVPSGNYGYTF. The CDR3 nucleotides read TGTGCCAGTAGTATAGTACCCTCCGGGAACTATGGCTACACCTTC.